These T cell receptor beta chains were read from a single sample in a study of blood T cell repertoires in COVID-19. Measured with immunoSEQ multiplex PCR; TCRdb has only the in-frame clones, and not every one. The table includes about 280,000 clones, roughly four fifths detected once. Sample: PBMCs or T cells enriched from blood (not recorded which). These TCRs come from a man aged 40-50 years who had been exposed to COVID-19. The conserved cysteine and the conserved F or W are not part of the CDR3 here. Rows may omit the clone size; those that give it use once, few, many or a size class.

CDR3,J,size,V
AWSVHRGNQPQH,TRBJ1-5,NA,TRBV30
ASSPRLAGGADTQY,TRBJ2-3,NA,TRBV7-2
ASSPGTGISSSDTEAF,TRBJ1-1,few,TRBV18
TSSHMSLNTEAF,TRBJ1-1,NA,TRBV1
ASSDSEGAQPDEQY,TRBJ2-7,NA,TRBV2
ASSERQDYGYT,TRBJ1-2,NA,TRBV10-1
ASSRQDYNEQF,TRBJ2-1,once,TRBV12-3/TRBV12-4
ASSLEPTWGNTIY,TRBJ1-3,NA,TRBV5-1
ASSELRGSEQY,TRBJ2-7,NA,TRBV25-1
ASSIAGVLDTQY,TRBJ2-3,few,TRBV13
ASGLVRGWDGSNSPLH,TRBJ1-6,NA,TRBV12-5
ASRGDTTYEQY,TRBJ2-7,NA,TRBV5-1
ASSFTGQYGYT,TRBJ1-2,few,TRBV27
ASSVAGANTEAF,TRBJ1-1,once,TRBV10-1
ASSHRDTEAF,TRBJ1-1,NA,TRBV18
ASSYSPGASGNTIY,TRBJ1-3,NA,TRBV6-5
ASSQGAEGTQY,TRBJ2-3,NA,TRBV3-1/TRBV3-2
ATSDLGLTSGELF,TRBJ2-2,NA,TRBV24-1
ASRRDRGGGKLF,TRBJ1-4,NA,TRBV6-5
ASSFLDRGIVGYT,TRBJ1-2,many,TRBV5-4
ASSPPRTGNSPLH,TRBJ1-6,NA,TRBV18
ASSLSGLAGNEQF,TRBJ2-1,NA,TRBV5-6
ASSLRTSGMNTGELF,TRBJ2-2,NA,TRBV10-1
ASSPFLATNEKLF,TRBJ1-4,few,TRBV19
ASSPNRDEQY,TRBJ2-7,NA,TRBV11-2
AWSVGRYNEQF,TRBJ2-1,NA,TRBV30
ASSKDGTGGFQPQH,TRBJ1-5,few,TRBV21-1
ASSWTGLYYEQY,TRBJ2-7,NA,TRBV11-2
SVEGGDWTEAF,TRBJ1-1,once,TRBV29-1
ASSSVNFETQY,TRBJ2-5,NA,TRBV11-3
ASSSWSPRGYGYT,TRBJ1-2,NA,TRBV7-9
ASSGTVLAGPHNEQF,TRBJ2-1,few,TRBV5-6
ASSSQGHAETQY,TRBJ2-5,NA,TRBV7-8
ASSQDPSLGTGYGYT,TRBJ1-2,once,TRBV3-1/TRBV3-2
ASSPGLVVPETQY,TRBJ2-5,NA,TRBV5-1
ASSLLGGANTEAF,TRBJ1-1,NA,TRBV7-9
ASSFGTGGNHDTQY,TRBJ2-3,few,TRBV5-8
ASSPRVGSGRDEQY,TRBJ2-7,NA,TRBV5-6
AISRRDRGFSYEQY,TRBJ2-7,NA,TRBV10-3
ASSLRKREFLYEQY,TRBJ2-7,NA,TRBV18
ASSAAGWNQPQH,TRBJ1-5,NA,TRBV7-9
SVQRPGQGYGYT,TRBJ1-2,NA,TRBV29-1
ASSSGHYTEAF,TRBJ1-1,NA,TRBV19
AMNSGSSYNEQF,TRBJ2-1,NA,TRBV10-3
ASGTQQETQY,TRBJ2-5,NA,TRBV7-7
ASSGQPQGQPQH,TRBJ1-5,NA,TRBV28